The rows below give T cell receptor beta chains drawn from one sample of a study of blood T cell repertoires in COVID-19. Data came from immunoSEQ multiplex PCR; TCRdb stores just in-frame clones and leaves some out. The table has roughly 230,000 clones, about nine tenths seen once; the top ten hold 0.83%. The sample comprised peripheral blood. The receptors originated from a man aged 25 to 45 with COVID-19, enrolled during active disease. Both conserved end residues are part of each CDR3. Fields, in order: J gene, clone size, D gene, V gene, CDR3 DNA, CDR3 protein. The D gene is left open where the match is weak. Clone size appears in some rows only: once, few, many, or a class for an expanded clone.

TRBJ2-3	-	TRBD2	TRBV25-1	TGTGCCAGCAGTGAATCACTAGCGGGGAGCACAGATACGCAGTATTTT	CASSESLAGSTDTQYF
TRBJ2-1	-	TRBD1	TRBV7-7	TGTGCCAGCAGCCCCGGACAGGGGTCGTACAATGAGCAGTTCTTC	CASSPGQGSYNEQFF
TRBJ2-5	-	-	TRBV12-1	TGTGCCAGCAGCTTCCCTAGCGGGGGGGCTCGAGGAGAGACCCAGTACTTC	CASSFPSGGARGETQYF
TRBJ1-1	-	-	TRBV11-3	TGTGCCAGCAGCTTAGGTTCAGGGCAGAACACTGAAGCTTTCTTT	CASSLGSGQNTEAFF
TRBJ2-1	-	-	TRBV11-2	TGTGCCAGCAGCAACCCGGGACAAACTATGTACAATGAGCAGTTCTTC	CASSNPGQTMYNEQFF
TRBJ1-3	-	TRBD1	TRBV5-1	TGCGCCAGCAGCTTGGCAAGGGACAGTGGAAACACCATATATTTT	CASSLARDSGNTIYF
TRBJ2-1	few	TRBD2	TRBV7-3	TGTGCCAGCAGCTTTAGCGGGGGGGCCGGGTATGAGCAGTTCTTC	CASSFSGGAGYEQFF
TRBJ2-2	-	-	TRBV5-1	TGCGCCAGCAACCCGGGGGAAACGAACACCGGGGAGCTGTTTTTT	CASNPGETNTGELFF
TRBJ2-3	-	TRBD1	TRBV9	TGTGCCAGCAGCCCCAGGGACAGGGGGCTTACGGAAAGCACAGATACGCAGTATTTT	CASSPRDRGLTESTDTQYF
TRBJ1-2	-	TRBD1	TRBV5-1	TGCGCCAGCAGCTCCCTTCCGGGACAGGAGAACTATGGCTACACCTTC	CASSSLPGQENYGYTF
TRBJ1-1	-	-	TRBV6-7	TGTGCCAGCAGTCTCGCTGGACGGACACCCACTACGGATTCGGACATGAACACTGAAGCTTTCTTT	CASSLAGRTPTTDSDMNTEAFF
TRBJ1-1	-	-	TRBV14	TGTGCCAGCAGCCAAGATCAGGGTTCCACTGAAGCTTTCTTT	CASSQDQGSTEAFF
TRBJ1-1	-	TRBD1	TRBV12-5	TGTGCTAGTGAATCCAGGGGGTTCGTCACTGAAGCTTTCTTT	CASESRGFVTEAFF
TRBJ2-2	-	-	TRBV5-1	TGCGCCAGCAGCGAACGGACTGGGAACACCGGGGAGCTGTTTTTT	CASSERTGNTGELFF
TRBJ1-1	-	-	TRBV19	TGTGCCAGTAGTATAGTGGGAGGCAACACTGAAGCTTTCTTT	CASSIVGGNTEAFF
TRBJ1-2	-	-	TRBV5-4	TGTGCCAGCAGCTTGGATCCGGGGATCTATGGCTACACCTTC	CASSLDPGIYGYTF
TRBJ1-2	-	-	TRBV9	TGTGCCAGCAGCGCCCTGTTACAGGGAAACTATGGCTACACCTTC	CASSALLQGNYGYTF
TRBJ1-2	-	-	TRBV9	TGTGCCAGCAGCGTAGTTCCCGGTTCTAACTATGGCTACACCTTC	CASSVVPGSNYGYTF
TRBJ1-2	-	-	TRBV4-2	TGTGCCAGCAGCCAAGAATTTGCGGGGCCCTATGGCTACACCTTC	CASSQEFAGPYGYTF
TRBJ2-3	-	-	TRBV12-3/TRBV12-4	TGTGCCAGCAGTTTAGAGAGAGATACGCAGTATTTT	CASSLERDTQYF
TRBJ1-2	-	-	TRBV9	TGTGCCAGCAGCGCCACATGGACAGCCCGCTATGGCTACACCTTC	CASSATWTARYGYTF
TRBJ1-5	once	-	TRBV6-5	TGTGCCAGCAGTTACTACCGGGGGAGCAATCAGCCCCAGCATTTT	CASSYYRGSNQPQHF
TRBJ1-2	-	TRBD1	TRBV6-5	TGTGCCAGCAGGGACAGGGTGGACGGCTACACCTTC	CASRDRVDGYTF
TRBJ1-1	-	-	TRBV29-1	TGCAGCGTTGAAGGCCCGACAGGAGCGAACACTGAAGCTTTCTTT	CSVEGPTGANTEAFF
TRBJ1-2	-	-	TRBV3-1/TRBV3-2	TGTGCCAGCAGCCTATCGACAGACCCTCTTGGGGGGTTCTATGGCTACACCTTC	CASSLSTDPLGGFYGYTF
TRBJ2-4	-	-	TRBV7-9	TGTGCCAGCAGCTTAGCTTCCGGGACACATGAAAACATTCAGTACTTC	CASSLASGTHENIQYF
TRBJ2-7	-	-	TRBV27	TGTGCCAGCAGTTTATACCCCCCGCAGGGTCGTGGGGAGCAGTACTTC	CASSLYPPQGRGEQYF
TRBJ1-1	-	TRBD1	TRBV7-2	TGTGCCAGCAGCTGGGGGACAGGGGGTTTCAGGGCTTTCTTT	CASSWGTGGFRAFF
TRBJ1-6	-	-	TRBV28	TGTGCCAGCAGTTTACCGGATTCACCCCTCCACTTT	CASSLPDSPLHF
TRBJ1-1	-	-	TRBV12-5	TGTGCTAGTGGTCCGCTGGGGGGGTTGGACACTGAAGCTTTCTTT	CASGPLGGLDTEAFF
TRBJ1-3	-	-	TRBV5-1	TGCGCCAGCAGCTTGGCCGGGACAGGAAACACCATATATTTT	CASSLAGTGNTIYF
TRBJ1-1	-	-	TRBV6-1	TGTGCCAGCAGTGAGATGACAGACGTGAACACTGAAGCTTTCTTT	CASSEMTDVNTEAFF
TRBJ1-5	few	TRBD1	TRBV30	TGTGCCTGGAGTCGACAGGGGAATCAGCCCCAGCATTTT	CAWSRQGNQPQHF
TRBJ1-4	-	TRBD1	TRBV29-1	TGCAGCGTAGCCATCCCGGGACAGGGAGGGGAAAAACTGTTTTTT	CSVAIPGQGGEKLFF
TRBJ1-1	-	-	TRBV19	TGTGCCAGTAGTATAAGGCGGGAAGGGGACACTGAAGCTTTCTTT	CASSIRREGDTEAFF
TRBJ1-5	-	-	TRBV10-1	TGCGCCAGCAATAACAGGGTTGGTCAGCCCCAGCATTTT	CASNNRVGQPQHF
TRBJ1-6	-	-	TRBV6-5	TGTGCCAGCAGTTCCGCAAGGGGTATAGGTTCACCCCTCCACTTT	CASSSARGIGSPLHF
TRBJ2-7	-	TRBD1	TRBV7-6	TGTGCCAGCAGCTTAGAACAGGGGCCTTACTACGAGCAGTACTTC	CASSLEQGPYYEQYF
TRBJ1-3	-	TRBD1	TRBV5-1	TGCGCCAGCAGCAACACAGGGGGCTCTGGAAACACCATATATTTT	CASSNTGGSGNTIYF
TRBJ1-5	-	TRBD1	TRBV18	TGTGCCAGCTCACCTGGGACAGGGGCCCTCTTCAATCAGCCCCAGCATTTT	CASSPGTGALFNQPQHF
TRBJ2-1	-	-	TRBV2	TGTGCCAGCAGCCCGGAGTACAATGAGCAGTTCTTC	CASSPEYNEQFF
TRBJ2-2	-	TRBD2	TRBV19	TGTGCCAGTAGTACTCGGGCTCTGAGCGGGGGGGCCAACACCGGGGAGCTGTTTTTT	CASSTRALSGGANTGELFF